The 17 T cell receptor beta chains below come from one sample, sequenced in a study of OX40 agonist ivuxolimab in advanced cancers. Library prep was done by the immunoSEQ multiplex PCR assay. This is the immuneACCESS table as TCRdb keeps it, with only in-frame sequences that have V and J called. A part of the clones is gone; compared with another copy, unresolved V genes explain less than half, and the rest is unexplained. This sample holds 50,000 to 75,000 clones; roughly 81% were observed only once. 9.8% of the sample comes from the top ten. Specimen: CD4+ or CD8+ T cells sorted from blood, collected in a trial of the OX40 agonist ivuxolimab. The receptors here all came from an adult with an advanced solid tumor such as melanoma, head and neck, liver or kidney cancer.

V is TRBV4-3 and J is TRBJ1-2; TRBD1 agrees at 10 bases. The CDR3 extends over 16 amino acids. V lost 4 bases, J lost 4 bases, and 9 bases stayed unmatched. CDR1 is LGHNA, CDR2 YSLEER, per germline. CDR3 sequence: CASSPLPGQGLYGYTF. As DNA, the CDR3 is TGCGCCAGCAGCCCCCTACCGGGACAGGGGCTCTATGGCTACACCTTC.

This clone is a singleton in its sample. The sample has other DNA sequences that encode this CDR3 too. The rearrangement uses TRBV29-1 and TRBJ2-3; D unresolved. The CDR3 totals 10 residues. Germline V gene lookup returns CDR1 SQVTM and CDR2 ANQGSEA. Between the trimmed V and J ends, which lost 3 bases and 6 bases, there was a span of 4 bases. In DNA form, the CDR3 reads TGCAGCGTTGATACCGATACGCAGTATTTT. Encoded protein: CSVDTDTQYF.

This clone was found once. The chain employs TRBV6-1 and TRBJ1-1, with no clear D. The V end was cut by 7 bases, the J end by 6 bases, with 9 bases between. The CDR3 sequence is 11 residues long. Germline values: CDR1 MNHNS, CDR2 SASEGT. The CDR3 sequence: CASIGRAEAFF. The CDR3 coding sequence is TGTGCCAGCATTGGACGGGCTGAAGCTTTCTTT.

This CDR3 reads CASSIDNRGHEQFF. In DNA form, the CDR3 reads TGTGCCAGTAGTATAGACAACAGGGGGCATGAGCAGTTCTTC. The chain employs TRBV19 and TRBJ2-1; the match to TRBD1 covers 9 bases. This CDR3 has 14 amino acids. The germline gives CDR1 LNHDA, CDR2 SQIVND (reference sequence). Losses at the gene ends were 0 bases for V and 8 bases for J; bases not matched to a gene: 2.

The chain combines TRBV30 with TRBJ1-2; D remains ambiguous. The CDR3 contains 14 residues. CDR1 is GTSNPN, CDR2 SVGIG, per germline (reference sequence). V lost 0 bases and J 1 base, leaving 9 bases between the germline ends. The CDR3 is CAWSVEGYNYGYTF. As DNA, the CDR3 is TGTGCCTGGAGTGTGGAGGGCTATAACTATGGCTACACCTTC.

The V call is TRBV7-8, the J call TRBJ1-1; 10 bases line up with TRBD1. The CDR3 length is 17 residues. V lost 2 bases and J lost 5; bases outside the gene matches: 11. Per germline, CDR1 SGHVS and CDR2 FQNEAQ. The CDR3 protein is CASSLRVSGQGRTEAFF. The CDR3 nucleotides are TGTGCCAGCAGCTTACGTGTCTCGGGACAGGGGAGGACTGAAGCTTTCTTT.

The chain carries TRBV10-3 and TRBJ2-7; D is perhaps TRBD1 (5 bases). This CDR3 has 14 residues. The germline V gene encodes CDR1 ENHRY and CDR2 SYGVKD. V lost 4 bases and J 2 bases, leaving 12 bases between the germline ends. CDR3: CAISGSREAYEQYF. The CDR3 bases are TGTGCCATCAGTGGGTCCAGGGAAGCCTACGAGCAGTACTTC.

V and J are TRBV18 and TRBJ2-7, with TRBD1 matching over 7 bases. From germline, CDR1 is KGHSH and CDR2 LQKENI. The V and J ends lost 5 bases and 0 bases, in that order; junction bases with no gene match: 7. This CDR3 is built from 15 residues. The chain's CDR3 is CASSSPDRSSYEQYF. CDR3 coding DNA: TGTGCCAGCTCATCCCCGGACAGGAGCTCCTACGAGCAGTACTTC.

The rearrangement joins TRBV7-9 to TRBJ2-6; tentative D call: TRBD1 (5 bases). The CDR3 extends over 15 amino acids. V dropped 4 bases and J dropped 2 bases, with 9 bases sitting between them. Germline-derived CDR1 and CDR2 are SEHNR and FQNEAQ (reference sequence). The CDR3 region is CASSSSGTGANVLTF. The CDR3 DNA follows: TGTGCCAGCAGCTCCTCAGGGACTGGGGCCAACGTCCTGACTTTC.

The J gene is TRBJ1-2, the V gene TRBV7-8, with D possibly TRBD1 on 6 matching bases. Trimming took off 3 bases at V and 8 bases at J, with 13 bases between the two ends. The CDR3 is 13 amino acids. Germline loops: CDR1 SGHVS, CDR2 FQNEAQ. The DNA for the CDR3 is TGTGCCAGCAGCTTGACCGCGGGGGGCGGCTACACCTTC. Its translation is CASSLTAGGGYTF.

The CDR3 sequence: CASSPGGTSYEQYF. The CDR3 DNA is TGTGCCAGCTCACCGGGCGGGACCTCCTACGAGCAGTACTTC. The V call is TRBV18, the J call TRBJ2-7, with TRBD2 as a possible D gene (6 bases). The ends were cut back, 3 bases at V and 0 bases at J, with 9 bases in the middle. Germline loops: CDR1 KGHSH, CDR2 LQKENI. This CDR3 has 14 residues.

This sequence joins TRBV6-1 and TRBJ1-5; no definite D call. V was pared by 6 bases and J by 3 bases, with 12 bases between. The CDR3 is 14 amino acids. Per the germline V gene, CDR1 is MNHNS and CDR2 is SASEGT. In DNA form, the CDR3 reads TGTGCCAGCAGGCCATGGGAAAACAATCAGCCCCAGCATTTT. Its protein product is CASRPWENNQPQHF.

The chain joins TRBV10-1 to TRBJ1-1; TRBD1 aligns across 10 bases. V lost 0 bases, J lost 5 bases, and 3 bases stayed unmatched. Per the germline V gene, CDR1 is WNHNN and CDR2 is SYGVQD (reference sequence). The CDR3 spans 15 residues. CDR3 nucleotides: TGCGCCAGCAGTGAGTCGGACAGGGGGGGGACTGAAGCTTTCTTT. Its translation: CASSESDRGGTEAFF.

V and J are TRBV6-6 and TRBJ2-1; D perhaps matches TRBD1 (6 bases). The V gene lost 5 bases and the J gene lost 8 bases, with 19 bases spanning the gap. The CDR3 consists of 15 residues. Looked up from germline, CDR1 is MNHNY and CDR2 is SVGAGI (reference sequence). CDR3 coding DNA: TGTGCCAGCAGTCTGGACAAGGGGGTCCAATATGAGCAGTTCTTC. This sequence encodes CASSLDKGVQYEQFF.

The V gene is TRBV27, the J gene TRBJ2-1; the D is unclear. The CDR3 is 15 residues long. In germline, CDR1 is MNHEY, CDR2 SMNVEV (reference sequence). V was pared by 8 bases and J by 4 bases, with 18 bases between. The CDR3 bases are TGTGCCAGCCACGAAATCTCTGGCGATTACAATGAGCAGTTCTTC. It translates to CASHEISGDYNEQFF.

A few counts support this clone. V usage is TRBV5-1 and J usage is TRBJ1-4; perhaps TRBD1 as D (6 bases). Germline loops: CDR1 SGHRS, CDR2 YFSETQ. Trimming cost V 4 bases and J 0 bases, with 10 bases left between them. The CDR3 is 15 residues long. The DNA of the CDR3 is TGCGCCAGCAGCCCCGGGACACCAACTAATGAAAAACTGTTTTTT. Translating gives CASSPGTPTNEKLFF. Using reference TRBV5-1 and TRBJ1-4 for the parts outside the CDR3, the full variable domain is KAGVTQTPRYLIKTRGQQVTLSCSPISGHRSVSWYQQTPGQGLQFLFEYFSETQRNKGNFPGRFSGRQFSNSRSEMNVSTLELGDSALYLCASSPGTPTNEKLFFGSGTQLSVL.

The rearrangement links TRBV25-1 to TRBJ1-1, with 7 bases fitting TRBD1. Germline loops: CDR1 MGHDK, CDR2 SYGVNS. The CDR3 is 16 residues long. Trimming cost V 6 bases and J 1 base; bases outside gene matches: 11. The CDR3 loop is CASSAGTDYWNTEAFF. The CDR3 nucleotides read TGTGCCAGCAGCGCCGGGACAGACTATTGGAACACTGAAGCTTTCTTT.